Listed below are T cell receptor beta chains from one sample, sequenced in a study of cytomegalovirus exposure and HLA in healthy donors. The method was immunoSEQ multiplex PCR; TCRdb's version includes in-frame clones alone and lacks a portion of them. The repertoire consists of about 120,000 clones, with roughly 82% occurring once and the leading ten covering around 1.5%. Sequenced material: PBMCs. Receptors originate from a woman in her late teens or twenties in good health and CMV-seronegative. Both conserved end residues are part of each CDR3. The D gene is left open where the match is weak. Only part of the rows carry a size: once, few, many, or a class if the clone is expanded.

abundance	d_gene	v_gene	j_gene	len	CDR3aa	CDR3nt
NA	NA	TRBV19	TRBJ1-2	15	CASSIVETGNYGYTF	TGTGCCAGTAGTATAGTCGAGACAGGAAACTATGGCTACACCTTC
NA	TRBD2	TRBV29-1	TRBJ2-1	14	CSVPLREDYNEQFF	TGCAGCGTTCCGCTGCGGGAGGACTACAATGAGCAGTTCTTC
NA	NA	TRBV27	TRBJ2-3	14	CASRRFVGTDTQYF	TGTGCCAGCAGGCGTTTTGTGGGCACAGATACGCAGTATTTT
NA	NA	TRBV2	TRBJ2-3	16	CASSEGVAASTDTQYF	TGTGCCAGCAGTGAAGGGGTAGCGGCTAGCACAGATACGCAGTATTTT
NA	NA	TRBV30	TRBJ2-7	15	CAWSVSTSTSYEQYF	TGTGCCTGGAGTGTAAGTACTAGCACCTCCTACGAGCAGTACTTC
once	NA	TRBV9	TRBJ1-1	15	CASSVEGRLNTEAFF	TGTGCCAGCAGCGTAGAAGGGAGATTGAACACTGAAGCTTTCTTT
NA	TRBD1	TRBV5-4	TRBJ2-3	13	CASSLQGTDTQYF	TGTGCCAGCAGCTTACAGGGGACAGATACGCAGTATTTT
NA	NA	TRBV19	TRBJ1-5	15	CASSKSDRYNQPQHF	TGTGCCAGTAGTAAATCTGACAGGTACAATCAGCCCCAGCATTTT
NA	TRBD1	TRBV7-9	TRBJ1-3	14	CASRQQGTGNTIYF	TGTGCCAGCAGACAACAGGGGACTGGAAACACCATATATTTT
NA	NA	TRBV29-1	TRBJ1-1	13	CSVVSQANTEAFF	TGCAGCGTCGTGTCACAGGCCAACACTGAAGCTTTCTTT
once	NA	TRBV27	TRBJ2-6	19	CASSLSGHSPFSGANVLTF	TGTGCCAGCAGTTTATCTGGGCACTCACCGTTCTCTGGGGCCAACGTCCTGACTTTC
NA	NA	TRBV11-2	TRBJ2-1	13	CASSLFTGQTQFF	TGTGCCAGCAGCCTTTTCACAGGGCAGACGCAGTTCTTC
NA	NA	TRBV5-6	TRBJ1-1	13	CASSLIRGTEAFF	TGTGCCAGCAGCTTAATCAGGGGCACTGAAGCTTTCTTT
once	TRBD1	TRBV29-1	TRBJ2-5	13	CSVKTGGAETQYF	TGCAGCGTTAAAACAGGGGGCGCGGAGACCCAGTACTTC
NA	NA	TRBV30	TRBJ2-4	14	CAWSVSGTGNIQYF	TGTGCCTGGAGTGTAAGCGGCACGGGAAACATTCAGTACTTC
NA	NA	TRBV2	TRBJ1-3	15	CASSEPERAGNTIYF	TGTGCCAGCAGTGAACCGGAGCGGGCTGGAAACACCATATATTTT
NA	TRBD2	TRBV9	TRBJ2-5	15	CASSGPPASGETQYF	TGTGCCAGCAGCGGGCCCCCCGCTAGCGGGGAGACCCAGTACTTC
NA	TRBD1	TRBV30	TRBJ1-2	12	CAWRTGSGGYTF	TGTGCCTGGAGGACAGGGTCGGGGGGCTACACCTTC
once	TRBD1	TRBV2	TRBJ2-7	13	CASEGQGPTEQYF	TGTGCCAGCGAGGGACAGGGGCCTACCGAGCAGTACTTC
NA	TRBD1	TRBV18	TRBJ2-7	16	CASSPQTGEGTYEQYF	TGTGCCAGCTCACCCCAGACAGGGGAAGGGACCTACGAGCAGTACTTC
NA	NA	TRBV5-1	TRBJ2-5	13	CASSRTPQETQYF	TGCGCCAGCAGTAGGACTCCTCAAGAGACCCAGTACTTC
once	NA	TRBV5-4	TRBJ2-7	16	CASSSHGLAQPYEQYF	TGTGCCAGCAGCTCCCACGGGCTAGCGCAACCCTACGAGCAGTACTTC
NA	TRBD1	TRBV14	TRBJ1-1	15	CASSRTGVGSTEAFF	TGTGCCAGCAGCCGAACAGGGGTAGGAAGCACTGAAGCTTTCTTT
NA	TRBD1	TRBV29-1	TRBJ1-4	14	CSVQPGTAREKLFF	TGCAGCGTCCAGCCCGGGACAGCGAGAGAAAAACTGTTTTTT
NA	NA	TRBV9	TRBJ1-2	14	CASSVEAGGHGYTF	TGTGCCAGCAGCGTAGAGGCGGGGGGCCACGGCTACACCTTC
NA	TRBD2	TRBV5-4	TRBJ2-5	13	CASSLAGRETQYF	TGTGCCAGCAGCTTAGCGGGAAGGGAGACCCAGTACTTC
NA	NA	TRBV6-1	TRBJ1-5	16	CASSAGTVSLNQPQHF	TGTGCCAGCAGTGCGGGGACTGTCTCGCTTAATCAGCCCCAGCATTTT
NA	NA	TRBV6-5	TRBJ2-7	13	CASSWDTSYEQYF	TGTGCCAGCAGCTGGGACACGTCCTACGAGCAGTACTTC
NA	NA	TRBV6-5	TRBJ1-2	16	CASSYSGQGNIYGYTF	TGTGCCAGCAGTTACTCGGGGCAGGGGAATATCTATGGCTACACCTTC